These T cell receptor beta chains were read from a single sample in a study of T cell repertoires in aging, cancer and after chemotherapy. TCRdb independently ran MiXCR on the multiplex PCR reads; one entry per CDR3 protein. The table records thousands of distinct CDR3 sequences, roughly 22% of them present only once. The source material was blood. The origin of the receptors is a human donor with a blood cancer. The CDR3 runs from the conserved cysteine through the conserved F or W. Each record gives: D gene, J gene, clone size, V gene, CDR3 DNA, CDR3 protein. D genes are given only for firm matches. Clone size is stated in some rows and not others, as once, few, many or a class when expanded.

TRBD1	TRBJ2-1	medium-sized	TRBV6-6	TGTGCCAGCAGTGGAAACAGGGGATCAGAAAACAATGAGCAGTTCTTC	CASSGNRGSENNEQFF
TRBD1	TRBJ1-2	medium-sized	TRBV19	TGTGCCAGTAGTACCCCCCCGGCAGGGGGTAACTATGGCTACACCTTC	CASSTPPAGGNYGYTF
.	TRBJ2-1	medium-sized	TRBV5-6	TGTGCCAGCAGCGTGATACAGTCATTCGGTGAGCAGTTCTTC	CASSVIQSFGEQFF
.	TRBJ2-1	.	TRBV10-3	TGTGCCATCAGTGCCCCCCGAGGGGGGGTCCCCTACAATGAGCAGTTCTTC	CAISAPRGGVPYNEQFF
.	TRBJ2-1	.	TRBV6-2/TRBV6-3	TGTGCCAGCATCCTTGGGGGGGGCGGGAGCTCCTACAATGAGCAGTTCTTC	CASILGGGGSSYNEQFF
.	TRBJ1-5	medium-sized	TRBV27	TGTGCCAGCAGTTTGCGAGGCAGGGGCCTTACTAGCAATCAGCCCCAGCATTTT	CASSLRGRGLTSNQPQHF
.	TRBJ1-5	.	TRBV28	TGTACCAGCGGTGATGGGCCGAACAGGGCCCACCGGCCCCAGCATTTT	CTSGDGPNRAHRPQHF
.	TRBJ2-3	medium-sized	TRBV18	TGTGCCAGCTCACCACGAGATACGCAGTATTTT	CASSPRDTQYF
.	TRBJ2-3	medium-sized	TRBV6-5	TGTGCCAGCAGTAGCCTCGGAGTTCGGGCAGATACGCAGTATTTT	CASSSLGVRADTQYF
TRBD2	TRBJ2-4	.	TRBV28	TGTGCCAGCAATTCCGGGAGGAGGAACATTCAGTACTTC	CASNSGRRNIQYF
.	TRBJ2-7	.	TRBV7-6	TGTGCCAGCGGAAAGGGGGTCAGCTACGAGCAGTACTTC	CASGKGVSYEQYF
.	TRBJ2-3	medium-sized	TRBV27	TGTGCCAGCACTCTGGGAGGAACGCGCACAGATACGCAGTATTTT	CASTLGGTRTDTQYF
.	TRBJ1-1	medium-sized	TRBV11-1	TGTGCCAGCAGCCTGTGGGGGGGGAACACTGAAGCTTTCTTT	CASSLWGGNTEAFF
TRBD2	TRBJ2-1	few	TRBV28	TGTGCCAGCATCCCCCCCAGCGGGAACAATGAGCAGTTCTTC	CASIPPSGNNEQFF
.	TRBJ2-1	medium-sized	TRBV6-5	TGTGCCAGCAGGACGGGTGGTAGGGATGAGCAGTTCTTC	CASRTGGRDEQFF
.	TRBJ1-5	medium-sized	TRBV30	TGTGCCTGGAGTGACCAGGGCAATCAGCCCCAGCATTTT	CAWSDQGNQPQHF
.	TRBJ2-7	few	TRBV12-3/TRBV12-4	TGTGCCAGCAGAGGTGGGGCCCACTACGAGCAGTACTTC	CASRGGAHYEQYF
TRBD2	TRBJ2-2	.	TRBV27	TGTGCCAGCAGGCCCGGGACAGCCCTGGGACTAGCGGGAGGGAACACCGGGGAGCTGTTTTTT	CASRPGTALGLAGGNTGELFF
.	TRBJ1-1	few	TRBV6-2/TRBV6-3	TGTGCCAGCAGTCCGGACTTTCTGAACACTGAAGCTTTCTTT	CASSPDFLNTEAFF
.	TRBJ2-1	medium-sized	TRBV5-4	TGTGCCAGCGCTTTGGGGGAAAGGGACAATGAGCAGTTCTTC	CASALGERDNEQFF
.	TRBJ1-4	medium-sized	TRBV19	TGTGCCAGTAGTATGGTCGGGGGCCGAGGGAATGAAAAACTGTTTTTT	CASSMVGGRGNEKLFF
.	TRBJ1-4	.	TRBV18	TGTGCCAGCTCACCTGGTGAAAAACTGTTTTTT	CASSPGEKLFF
.	TRBJ1-5	few	TRBV7-9	TGTGCCAGCGCCTCGGACTCTAGCAATCAGCCCCAGCATTTT	CASASDSSNQPQHF
TRBD2	TRBJ2-1	medium-sized	TRBV18	TGTGCCAGCTCACCCCAAGCTAGCGGGAGTTACAATGAGCAGTTCTTC	CASSPQASGSYNEQFF
TRBD1	TRBJ1-6	medium-sized	TRBV18	TGTGCCAGCTCACCGTCGACAGGGATGGGTTCACCCCTCCACTTT	CASSPSTGMGSPLHF
TRBD2	TRBJ2-2	medium-sized	TRBV5-5	TGTGCCAGCAGCTTGGTACAGCGGGAGGGCTCGGGGGAGCTGTTTTTT	CASSLVQREGSGELFF
TRBD1	TRBJ2-1	.	TRBV14	TGTGCCAGCAGCCAAGGGGGACAGCGATACAATGAGCAGTTCTTC	CASSQGGQRYNEQFF
.	TRBJ1-5	.	TRBV28	TGTGCCAGCACCCTCTATAAGGGAGGCAATCAGCCCCAGCATTTT	CASTLYKGGNQPQHF
.	TRBJ2-7	medium-sized	TRBV19	TGTGCCAGTAGTATGCAAGTTACCGGATCCTACGAGCAGTACTTC	CASSMQVTGSYEQYF
.	TRBJ1-3	.	TRBV12-3/TRBV12-4	TGTGCCAGCACCTCGATGCACTGGAACCACTACTCTGGAAACACCATATATTTT	CASTSMHWNHYSGNTIYF
.	TRBJ2-2	.	TRBV20-1	TGCAGTGCTAGAGACCCGCGGCGCGCGGGCTACACCGGGGAGCTGTTTTTT	CSARDPRRAGYTGELFF
.	TRBJ2-5	.	TRBV20-1	TGCAGTGCTTGTAGTATAGAGACCCAGTACTTC	CSACSIETQYF
TRBD2	TRBJ2-7	.	TRBV7-2	TGTGCCAGCAGCTTAGCACCTAGCGGGGCCTACGAGCAGTACTTC	CASSLAPSGAYEQYF
TRBD1	TRBJ2-5	medium-sized	TRBV7-9	TGTGCCAGCAGCTTCGGACAGGCTAAAGAGACCCAGTACTTC	CASSFGQAKETQYF
.	TRBJ1-1	.	TRBV28	TGTGCCGTCGCTCCCACGGCGAACACTGAAGCTTTCTTT	CAVAPTANTEAFF
TRBD2	TRBJ2-2	medium-sized	TRBV5-4	TGTGCCAGCAGCCCGGGGGGGGGCGGCACCGGGGAGCTGTTTTTT	CASSPGGGGTGELFF
.	TRBJ1-2	.	TRBV12-3/TRBV12-4	TGTGCCAGCAGTTTCATGCGTAGGCGGATAACCTTC	CASSFMRRRITF
TRBD2	TRBJ2-3	medium-sized	TRBV27	TGTGCCAGCAGTTTATATGGACGGGAGGGCCTCTCAGATACGCAGTATTTT	CASSLYGREGLSDTQYF
TRBD1	TRBJ2-2	few	TRBV7-6	TGTGCCAGCAGCTTAGGAGCCGGACAGGGGACCGGGGAGCTGTTTTTT	CASSLGAGQGTGELFF
.	TRBJ2-3	.	TRBV29-1	TGCAGCGTTTCGGCCAGCGGACTCACAGATACGCAGTATTTT	CSVSASGLTDTQYF
TRBD1	TRBJ2-7	few	TRBV7-2	TGTGCCAGCAGCTACCGGGGACAGGGGGGTCCCTACGAGCAGTACTTC	CASSYRGQGGPYEQYF
TRBD1	TRBJ1-2	.	TRBV7-2	TGTGCCACCGGGGGACAGCTTAACTATGGCTACACCTTC	CATGGQLNYGYTF
.	TRBJ2-1	medium-sized	TRBV11-1	TGTGCCAGCAGCTTCCGGCTCTACAATGAGCAGTTCTTC	CASSFRLYNEQFF
TRBD2	TRBJ2-3	medium-sized	TRBV30	TGTGCCTGGAGTGCCTCGGGGGGAGGCACAGATACGCAGTATTTT	CAWSASGGGTDTQYF
TRBD2	TRBJ2-2	few	TRBV7-9	TGTGCCAGCAGCCACCTAGCGGGAGGGAGAACCGGGGAGCTGTTTTTT	CASSHLAGGRTGELFF
.	TRBJ2-7	.	TRBV20-1	TGCAGTGCCCCGGCCGGCGGCTCCGCCTACGAGCAGTACTTC	CSAPAGGSAYEQYF
.	TRBJ2-1	medium-sized	TRBV19	TGTGCCACCAGTAGGGGAATAGCGGACAATGAGCAGTTCTTC	CATSRGIADNEQFF
.	TRBJ2-5	.	TRBV9	TGTGCCAGCAGCGTAGTGCCGGTTGGGGAGACCCAGTACTTC	CASSVVPVGETQYF
.	TRBJ1-1	.	TRBV12-3/TRBV12-4	TGTGCCAGCAGATTGAACACTGAAGCTTTCTTT	CASRLNTEAFF
TRBD1	TRBJ2-1	few	TRBV20-1	TGCAGTGCTGGACGACAGGGAGCCTACAATGAGCAGTTCTTC	CSAGRQGAYNEQFF
TRBD1	TRBJ2-7	medium-sized	TRBV6-5	TGTGCCAGCAGTTCAGGGGACAGCCCCTACGAGCAGTACTTC	CASSSGDSPYEQYF
TRBD1	TRBJ2-1	.	TRBV4-1	TGCGCCAGCAGCCAAGGTCCAGGGGGAGAATACAATGAGCAGTTCTTC	CASSQGPGGEYNEQFF
.	TRBJ1-5	.	TRBV20-1	TGCAGTGCTAGAGACAGGATTAGCAATCAGCCCCAGCATTTT	CSARDRISNQPQHF
.	TRBJ1-1	.	TRBV7-9	TGTGCCAGCAGCTTGGGGGAATACACTGAAGCTTTCTTT	CASSLGEYTEAFF
.	TRBJ2-7	medium-sized	TRBV30	TGTGCCTGGAGTGTACAACGGTCCAGGGCCTACGAGCAGTACTTC	CAWSVQRSRAYEQYF
.	TRBJ1-1	.	TRBV6-5	TGTGCCAGCGGGAATAGACAGGACCTCCCTAGGGCTGAAGCTTTCTTT	CASGNRQDLPRAEAFF